This T cell receptor beta chain was sequenced for a study of T cell responses to AZD1222 COVID-19 vaccine. Looking at the study overall: Pooling covered second doses at about 4 or about 12 weeks.

Points from the study as a whole: In the spike-specific TCR repertoire, nearly half reportedly target unmutated variant regions. Repertoire collection took place solely once the T cell response had peaked. Spike-wide vaccine-associated CD4 TCRs dominated at 160-218 and 743-854.

This CDR3 comprises 13 residues. Germline CDR1 is SSHAT and CDR2 is FNYEAQ (reference sequence). Turning to this clone: Antigen specificity is unknown. Its ends do not fully match the called genes, so a read error is possible.

The protocol was immunoSEQ multiplex PCR, while the TCRdb copy is restricted to in-frame clones and leaves out a portion. Among 96,000 or so clones listed, roughly 90% were seen once. This receptor was obtained from an adult in good health. This chain uses TRBV7-7 with TRBJ2-2; D perhaps matches TRBD1 (5 bases). The starting material was peripheral blood, obtained on day 0 of AZD1222 vaccination. This CDR3 reads CASSPGMTGELFF. In DNA form, the CDR3 reads TGTGCTAGCAGCCCAGGGATGACCGGGGAGCTGTTTTTT.